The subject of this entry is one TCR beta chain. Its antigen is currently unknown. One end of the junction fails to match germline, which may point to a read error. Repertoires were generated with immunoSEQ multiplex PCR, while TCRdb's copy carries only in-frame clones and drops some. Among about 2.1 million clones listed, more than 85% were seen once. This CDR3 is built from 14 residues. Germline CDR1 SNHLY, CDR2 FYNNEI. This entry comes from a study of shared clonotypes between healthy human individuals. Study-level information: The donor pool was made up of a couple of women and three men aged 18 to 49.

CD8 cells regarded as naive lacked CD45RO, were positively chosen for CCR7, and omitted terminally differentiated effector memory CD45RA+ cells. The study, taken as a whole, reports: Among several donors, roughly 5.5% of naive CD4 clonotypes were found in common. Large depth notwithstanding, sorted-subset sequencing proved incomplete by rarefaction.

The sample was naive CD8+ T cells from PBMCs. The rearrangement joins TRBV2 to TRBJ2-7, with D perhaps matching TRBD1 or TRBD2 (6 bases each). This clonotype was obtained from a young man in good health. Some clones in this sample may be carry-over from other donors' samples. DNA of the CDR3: TGTGCCAGCCGTGAACAGGGACTCAGCTACGAGCAGTACTTC. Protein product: CASREQGLSYEQYF.